This TCR beta chain was obtained from a study of T-cell reconstitution after alpha-beta-depleted transplantation in children (dated by TCRdb to between 2015 and 2016). Regarding the research as a whole: The study quantitatively tracked T-cell immune reconstitution after TCRalphabeta/CD19-depleted allogeneic hematopoietic cell transplantation in children using TCR repertoire profiling.

V is reduced by 1 base and J by 5 bases, leaving a spacing of 12 bases between them. The germline V gene (reference sequence) sets CDR1 to PRHDT and CDR2 to FYEKMQ. The CDR3 contains 15 residues, cysteine and phenylalanine counted. The CDR3 DNA has 45 bases and is translated from base 1. Worth noting for this clonotype: Its antigen is still unknown. No much larger clonotype is one base removed from it; base qualities were not supplied.

Library preparation used PCR. The sample was run on an Illumina HiSeq 2500. Molecular barcoding was employed in the preparation of TCR libraries, with unique molecular identifiers being used to normalize TCRbeta repertoire quantification. Through fastp at Q25 and MiXCR, TCRdb rebuilt clones from the public reads, retaining in-frame beta chains. One record per CDR3 amino acid sequence lists the most common genes and DNA. In all, the sample holds 500,000 to 600,000 distinct CDR3 sequences, and approximately 16% of those were seen once. The ten top clones hold roughly 3.3% of the sample. The sample here was PBMCs from the stem cell graft donor, taken from the stem cell graft. This receptor was obtained from a human donor who donated a stem cell graft to a child with acute lymphoblastic leukemia. Rearrangement joined TRBV13 to TRBJ2-1; the D assignment is uncertain and may be TRBD1 or TRBD2, with 5 bases supporting each. Here is the DNA: TGTGCCAGCAGCTTAGAGGGACGGGGACACAATGAGCAGTTCTTC. Its protein product is CASSLEGRGHNEQFF.